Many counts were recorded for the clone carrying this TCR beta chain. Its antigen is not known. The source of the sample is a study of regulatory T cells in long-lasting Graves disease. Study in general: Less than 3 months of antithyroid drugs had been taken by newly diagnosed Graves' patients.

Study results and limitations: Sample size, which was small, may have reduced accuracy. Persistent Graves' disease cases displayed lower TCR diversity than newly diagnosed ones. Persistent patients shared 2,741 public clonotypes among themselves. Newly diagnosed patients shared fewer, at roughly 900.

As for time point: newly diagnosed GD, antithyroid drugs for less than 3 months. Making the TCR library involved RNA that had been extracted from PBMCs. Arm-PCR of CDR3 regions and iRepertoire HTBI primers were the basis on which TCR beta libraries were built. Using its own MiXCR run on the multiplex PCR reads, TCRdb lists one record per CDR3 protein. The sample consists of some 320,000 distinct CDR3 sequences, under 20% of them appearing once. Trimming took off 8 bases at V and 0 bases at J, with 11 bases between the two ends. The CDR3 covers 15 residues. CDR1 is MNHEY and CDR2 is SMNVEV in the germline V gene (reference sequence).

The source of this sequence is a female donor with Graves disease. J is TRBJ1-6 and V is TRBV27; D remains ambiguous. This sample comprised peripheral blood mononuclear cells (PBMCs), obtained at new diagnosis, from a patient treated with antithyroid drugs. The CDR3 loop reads CASRHWGSYNSPLHF. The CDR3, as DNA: TGTGCCAGCCGACACTGGGGCTCCTATAATTCACCCCTCCACTTT.